This is a list of T cell receptor beta chains from one sample in a study of T cell responses to AZD1222 COVID-19 vaccine. TCRdb's table, derived via immunoSEQ multiplex PCR, lists solely in-frame clones and lacks some. The table has about 140,000 clones, roughly 91% seen once. Material: peripheral blood, obtained 28 days after the second AZD1222 dose. The receptors were gathered from an adult who received the AZD1222 COVID-19 vaccine. CDR3s include the opening cysteine and the closing phenylalanine or tryptophan. The D gene is left open where the match is weak. Size is omitted from some rows. Given values are once, few, many or a class for expanded clones.

TRBV6-5	NA	TRBJ1-2	NA	TGTGCCAGCAGGCCCCCCGAAATCTATGGCTACACCTTC	CASRPPEIYGYTF
TRBV18	NA	TRBJ2-7	NA	TGTGCCAGCTCATCATCTGAAGCGGTGGCCTACGAGCAGTACTTC	CASSSSEAVAYEQYF
TRBV4-2	TRBD1	TRBJ1-4	once	TGTGCCAGCAGCCAAGGGGGACAGGGTCTTGAAAAACTGTTTTTT	CASSQGGQGLEKLFF
TRBV4-3	NA	TRBJ1-1	NA	TGCGCCAGCAGCCGAAATACAGTCGGGAGCACTGAAGCTTTCTTT	CASSRNTVGSTEAFF
TRBV18	TRBD1	TRBJ2-7	few	TGTGCCAGCTCACCAAGCCAGGGGGCGCGCGAGCAGTACTTC	CASSPSQGAREQYF
TRBV29-1	NA	TRBJ1-2	NA	TGCAGCGTTGCCCCTGGGATGTACTCTGGCTACACCTTC	CSVAPGMYSGYTF
TRBV18	NA	TRBJ1-1	NA	TGTGCCAGCTCACCACCGAGGACGGTGAACACTGAAGCTTTCTTT	CASSPPRTVNTEAFF
TRBV30	TRBD1	TRBJ1-6	NA	TGTGCCTGGAGTGGCAGGGGGGGTTCACCCCTCCACTTT	CAWSGRGGSPLHF
TRBV5-4	NA	TRBJ1-2	NA	TGTGCCAGCAGCTTAAGGGGATACTATGGCTACACCTTC	CASSLRGYYGYTF
TRBV7-9	TRBD2	TRBJ2-6	few	TGTGCCAGCAGCCCCCGACTAGCGGGAATTGGGGCCAACGTCCTGACTTTC	CASSPRLAGIGANVLTF
TRBV10-3	TRBD1	TRBJ1-4	once	TGTGCCATCAGACAGGGGCTCGGCGAAGAAAAACTGTTTTTT	CAIRQGLGEEKLFF
TRBV30	TRBD1	TRBJ1-2	NA	TGTGCCTGGAGCCCTGGACAGGTCTATGGCTACACCTTC	CAWSPGQVYGYTF
TRBV27	TRBD1	TRBJ1-2	NA	TGTGCCAGCAGTACTCGGACAGGTTGGTTTGGCTACACCTTC	CASSTRTGWFGYTF
TRBV27	NA	TRBJ1-4	NA	TGTGCCAGCAGTTTTTTACAAACTTCAGGAGGGGATCGGGAAAAACTGTTTTTT	CASSFLQTSGGDREKLFF
TRBV6-5	NA	TRBJ2-3	NA	TGTGCCGCGTCGTCAAGGGGGAGCACAGATACGCAGTATTTT	CAASSRGSTDTQYF
TRBV3-1/TRBV3-2	TRBD1	TRBJ1-4	once	TGTGCCAGCAGCCGTTCGACAGGGAGTAATGAAAAACTGTTTTTT	CASSRSTGSNEKLFF
TRBV6-4	TRBD2	TRBJ2-5	once	TGTGCCAGCAGTCTTTCGGGAGGGCCTTTAGAGACCCAGTACTTC	CASSLSGGPLETQYF
TRBV30	TRBD1	TRBJ1-6	NA	TGTGCCTGGACTCCGGGACAGGTGGCACCCCTCCACTTT	CAWTPGQVAPLHF
TRBV7-2	TRBD2	TRBJ2-7	NA	TGTGCCAGCAGCCCAACCGTAGCGGGAGGCCCGGAGGACTTC	CASSPTVAGGPEDF
TRBV11-2	NA	TRBJ1-2	NA	TGTGCCAGCAGCTTAATGCAGGAGGTCTATGGCTACACCTTC	CASSLMQEVYGYTF
TRBV2	NA	TRBJ1-5	NA	TGTGCCAGCAGAGGACAGACCTATAGCAATCAGCCCCAGCATTTT	CASRGQTYSNQPQHF
TRBV28	NA	TRBJ1-2	many	TGTGCCAGCAGTCCAGGGTATGATTCCCACCGGCATGGCTACACCTTC	CASSPGYDSHRHGYTF